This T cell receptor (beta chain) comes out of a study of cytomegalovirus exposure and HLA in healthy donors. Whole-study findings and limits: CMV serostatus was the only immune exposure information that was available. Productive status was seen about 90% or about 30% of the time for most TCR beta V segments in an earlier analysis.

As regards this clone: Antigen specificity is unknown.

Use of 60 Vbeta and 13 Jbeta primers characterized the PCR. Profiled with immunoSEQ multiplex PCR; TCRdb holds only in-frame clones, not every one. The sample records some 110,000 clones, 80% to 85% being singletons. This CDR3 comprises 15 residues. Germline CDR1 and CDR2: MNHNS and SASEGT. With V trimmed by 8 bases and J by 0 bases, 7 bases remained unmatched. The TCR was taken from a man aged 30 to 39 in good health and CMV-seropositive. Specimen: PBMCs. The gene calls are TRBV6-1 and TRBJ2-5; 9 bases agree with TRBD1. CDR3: CASGENRGHQETQYF. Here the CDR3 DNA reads TGTGCCAGCGGCGAGAACAGGGGGCACCAAGAGACCCAGTACTTC.